This passage covers 21 T cell receptor beta chains from one sample sequenced in a study of T cells in localized non-small cell lung cancer. Produced via immunoSEQ multiplex PCR; TCRdb's table is partial and in-frame only. The table shows around 30,000 clones, with just under 80% occurring only once. Sequenced here: peripheral blood, sampled before any cancer treatment. These TCRs come from a male donor aged 60 or older with stage III squamous cell lung carcinoma.

This chain joins TRBV29-1 and TRBJ2-1; 8 positions match TRBD1. This CDR3 comprises 12 residues. V shed 6 bases, J shed 8 bases, and the junction held 6 bases outside the gene matches. Per the germline V gene, CDR1 is SQVTM and CDR2 is ANQGSEA. The DNA for the CDR3 is TGCAGCGTCCAGGACAGGGAACATGAGCAGTTCTTC. It specifies CSVQDREHEQFF.

The rearrangement links TRBV4-1 to TRBJ2-3, with D unresolved. Trimming shortened V by 8 bases and J by 6 bases, and 9 bases separated the two germline ends. This CDR3 contains 11 residues. Germline CDR1 reads MGHRA; CDR2 reads YSYEKL. Here the CDR3 reads CASLPGDTQYF. CDR3 nucleotide sequence: TGCGCCAGCCTCCCTGGGGATACGCAGTATTTT.

The gene calls are TRBV6-6 and TRBJ1-2, with TRBD1 as a possible D gene (5 bases). Germline V gene lookup returns CDR1 MNHNY and CDR2 SVGAGI (reference sequence). The CDR3 sequence is 14 residues long. V was shortened by 7 bases and J by 3 bases, with 15 bases between the two germline ends. The CDR3 is CASTRFVGDYGYTF. Written as DNA, the CDR3 is TGTGCCAGCACACGTTTCGTGGGGGACTATGGCTACACCTTC.

The rearrangement uses TRBV14 and TRBJ2-5; D uncertain. The CDR3 has 12 amino acids. The germline gives CDR1 SGHDN, CDR2 FVKESK. V was trimmed by 4 bases and J by 5 bases, leaving 8 bases between them. The CDR3 sequence: CASSPQRETQYF. For the CDR3, the DNA is TGTGCCAGCAGCCCTCAGAGGGAGACCCAGTACTTC. Full variable domain (rest looked up from reference TRBV14 and TRBJ2-5): EAGVTQFPSHSVIEKGQTVTLRCDPISGHDNLYWYRRVMGKEIKFLLHFVKESKQDESGMPNNRFLAERTGGTYSTLKVQPAELEDSGVYFCASSPQRETQYFGPGTRLLVL.

The chain couples TRBV25-1 to TRBJ2-7, with 8 bases fitting TRBD1. Germline V CDR1 and CDR2: MGHDK, SYGVNS. This CDR3 has 15 amino acids. After removal of 2 bases from V and 4 bases from J, the junction contained 7 bases not matched to a gene. The CDR3 bases are TGTGCCAGCAGTGAACTACAGGGGGTTAGATACGAGCAGTACTTC. Amino acids: CASSELQGVRYEQYF.

The V call is TRBV19, the J call TRBJ1-5; D not resolved. V was cut by 5 bases and J by 0 bases, with 5 bases left in between. Looked up from germline, CDR1 is LNHDA and CDR2 is SQIVND (reference sequence). This CDR3 has 13 residues. In DNA form, the CDR3 reads TGTGCCAGTAGTTCGAATAGCAATCAGCCCCAGCATTTT. As protein: CASSSNSNQPQHF.

The chain uses TRBV5-1 and TRBJ1-1, with D tentatively TRBD1 (6 bases). The CDR3 sequence is 13 residues long. V was clipped by 7 bases and J by 1 base, with 11 bases between them. Germline values: CDR1 SGHRS, CDR2 YFSETQ. The CDR3 is CASRTRGNTEAFF. The CDR3 bases are TGCGCCAGCCGCACCAGGGGGAACACTGAAGCTTTCTTT.

The chain joins TRBV5-4 to TRBJ2-3; 7 bases are a match to TRBD2. Unmatched junction bases numbered 5, after V lost 2 bases and J lost 5 bases. The length of the CDR3 is 14 residues. Germline V lookup: CDR1 SGHNT, CDR2 YYREEE (reference sequence). The CDR3 DNA reads TGTGCCAGCAGCTTTGGGGGGGATAAAGATACGCAGTATTTT. This translates into CASSFGGDKDTQYF.

The V call is TRBV7-3, the J call TRBJ1-5; tentatively, D is TRBD1 (6 bases). The V gene lost 11 bases and the J gene lost 2 bases, with 28 bases spanning the gap. This CDR3 has 18 amino acids. The germline V gene has CDR1 SGHTA and CDR2 FQGTGA. As DNA, the CDR3 is TGTGCCGCCTCCGTCAGGGGAAATTGTTCGGAAGGCAATCAGCCCCAGCATTTT. This translates into CAASVRGNCSEGNQPQHF.

The chain combines TRBV7-8 with TRBJ1-5, with no clear D. Germline values: CDR1 SGHVS, CDR2 FQNEAQ. The CDR3 totals 15 residues. Trimming left V 3 bases short and J 3 bases short, with 12 bases between. The CDR3 spells CASSFSGRDNQPQHF. The CDR3 DNA follows: TGTGCCAGCAGCTTCAGTGGAAGGGACAATCAGCCCCAGCATTTT.

This clone rates as medium-sized. Other DNA sequences in this specimen translate into the identical CDR3. The genes are TRBV29-1 and TRBJ2-5, with 9 bases matching TRBD2. The CDR3 runs to 14 residues. Losses at the gene ends were 7 bases for V and 0 bases for J; bases not matched to a gene: 6. Germline CDR1 reads SQVTM; CDR2 reads ANQGSEA. This chain's CDR3 is CSGLAGSYQETQYF. In DNA form, the CDR3 reads TGCAGCGGTCTAGCGGGGTCTTACCAAGAGACCCAGTACTTC. Full variable domain (missing parts from reference TRBV29-1 and TRBJ2-5): SAVISQKPSRDICQRGTSLTIQCQVDSQVTMMFWYRQQPGQSLTLIATANQGSEATYESGFVIDKFPISRPNLTFSTLTVSNMSPEDSSIYLCSGLAGSYQETQYFGPGTRLLVL.

CDR3 DNA: TGTGCCAGCAGTTCAGGGATGGACAATCAGCCCCAGCATTTT. Amino acids: CASSSGMDNQPQHF. The chain couples TRBV5-4 to TRBJ1-5, with a weak D call TRBD1 (5 bases). V lost 5 bases and J lost 3, with 12 bases in between. Germline V gene data show CDR1 as SGHNT and CDR2 as YYREEE (reference sequence). The CDR3 is 14 residues long.

This chain connects TRBV5-1 to TRBJ1-4, with D hard to call. The CDR3 loop spans 16 amino acids. V was trimmed by 0 bases and J by 5 bases, leaving 14 bases between them. The germline gives CDR1 SGHRS, CDR2 YFSETQ. CDR3 residues: CASSLARLGNNEKLFF. In DNA, the CDR3 is TGCGCCAGCAGCTTGGCACGCCTGGGGAACAATGAAAAACTGTTTTTT.

This clone has only a few counts. The CDR3 nucleotides are TGCGCCAGCAGCTCCGGACTAGCGGGGGGGCGGGAGACCCAGTACTTC. It codes for CASSSGLAGGRETQYF. The rearrangement uses TRBV5-1 and TRBJ2-5, with 15 bases identical to TRBD2. The CDR3 has 16 residues. Germline assignment: CDR1 SGHRS and CDR2 YFSETQ. V lost 3 bases and J lost 5; bases outside the gene matches: 5.

V gene TRBV28 combines with J gene TRBJ1-3, with TRBD1 identical over 7 bases. The CDR3 is 16 amino acids. Germline V CDR1 and CDR2: MDHEN, SYDVKM. The trim removed 4 bases at V and 2 bases at J, leaving 8 bases unmatched. CDR3 residues: CASSSPGGSTGNTIYF. CDR3 bases: TGTGCCAGCAGTTCCCCAGGGGGGAGCACTGGAAACACCATATATTTT. The full variable domain, in which reference TRBV28 and TRBJ1-3 provide the parts outside the CDR3, is DVKVTQSSRYLVKRTGEKVFLECVQDMDHENMFWYRQDPGLGLRLIYFSYDVKMKEKGDIPEGYSVSREKKERFSLILESASTNQTSMYLCASSSPGGSTGNTIYFGEGSWLTVV.

V usage is TRBV10-3 and J usage is TRBJ1-2, with a tentative D call TRBD1 (6 bases). The CDR3 spans 15 residues. Between the trimmed V and J ends, which lost 0 bases and 5 bases, there was a span of 13 bases. Germline values: CDR1 ENHRY, CDR2 SYGVKD. CDR3 in DNA: TGTGCCATCAGTGAGTCTCCGGGGGGCGCGTATGGCTACACCTTC. Translating it yields CAISESPGGAYGYTF.

The rearrangement links TRBV11-2 to TRBJ2-3; maybe TRBD2 (6 bases). Germline lookup yields CDR1 SGHAT and CDR2 FQNNGV. The CDR3 contains 16 residues. The V and J ends lost 2 bases and 2 bases respectively, with 14 bases between them. CDR3 sequence: CASSLTGAFATDTQYF. As DNA, the CDR3 is TGTGCCAGCAGCTTAACGGGAGCGTTCGCCACAGATACGCAGTATTTT.

The chain has TRBV6-6 and TRBJ2-3, with TRBD2 as a possible D gene (7 bases). Trimming left V 2 bases short and J 5 bases short, with 14 bases between. The CDR3 is made up of 15 amino acids. Germline CDR1 MNHNY, CDR2 SVGAGI (reference sequence). CDR3 nucleotide sequence: TGTGCCAGCAGTTACCTAAGGGGGGGAGGAGATACGCAGTATTTT. Protein sequence: CASSYLRGGGDTQYF.

The chain carries TRBV5-4 and TRBJ2-3, with TRBD1 as a possible D gene (6 bases). Deletions cut 4 bases from V and 6 bases from J, with 15 bases between. Per the germline V gene, CDR1 is SGHNT and CDR2 is YYREEE (reference sequence). The CDR3 is 14 residues long. This CDR3 is CASSIDRMGDTQYF. The CDR3 coding sequence is TGTGCCAGCAGCATCGACAGGATGGGGGATACGCAGTATTTT. Variable domain in full (rest from reference TRBV5-4 and TRBJ2-3): ETGVTQSPTHLIKTRGQQVTLRCSSQSGHNTVSWYQQALGQGPQFIFQYYREEENGRGNFPPRFSGLQFPNYSSELNVNALELDDSALYLCASSIDRMGDTQYFGPGTRLTVL.

The rearrangement joins TRBV7-9 to TRBJ2-5, with D unresolved. Judging by the DNA end, TRBJ2-7 fits better; the J call may be wrong. The CDR3 consists of 14 residues. The germline CDR1 and CDR2 sequences are SEHNR and FQNEAQ (reference sequence). In nucleotides, the CDR3 is TGTGCCAGCAGCTTAGTAGACTCTGGGTACGAGCAGTACTTC. Translation: CASSLVDSGYEQYF.

This clone turned up a few times. The CDR3 spells CASSQDHRMSYEQYF. The CDR3, as DNA: TGTGCCAGCAGCCAAGATCACCGGATGTCCTACGAGCAGTACTTC. The chain couples TRBV14 to TRBJ2-7; D gene unclear. Trimming removed 0 bases from V and 1 base from J, with 10 bases in between. The CDR3 length is 15 residues. Germline CDR1 SGHDN, CDR2 FVKESK.